The rows below give T cell receptor beta chains drawn from one sample of a study of lymphopenia after photon versus proton radiotherapy. TCRdb's table, derived via immunoSEQ multiplex PCR, lists solely in-frame clones and lacks some. The table has 40,000 or so clones, 65% to 90% seen once; the top ten hold over 2%. Sequenced here: peripheral blood, sampled from a patient treated with photon-based radiotherapy. The receptors were gathered from a man aged 35 to 55 with gastric cancer. The CDR3 runs from the conserved cysteine through the conserved F or W. The order of the fields is V gene, CDR3 length, D gene, J gene, clone size, CDR3 protein, CDR3 DNA. A D gene is named only where the DNA matches it firmly. Where a row states a size, it is once, few, many or the class of an expanded clone; other rows omit it.

V gene: TRBV18; CDR3 length: 14; D gene: .; J gene: TRBJ1-1; clone size: .; CDR3 protein: CASSRARDYTEAFF; CDR3 DNA: TGTGCCAGCTCACGAGCCAGGGACTACACTGAAGCTTTCTTT
V gene: TRBV7-4; CDR3 length: 16; D gene: TRBD1; J gene: TRBJ1-5; clone size: .; CDR3 protein: CASSLCADRGGQPQHF; CDR3 DNA: TGTGCCAGCAGCTTATGTGCCGACAGGGGTGGTCAGCCCCAGCATTTT
V gene: TRBV19; CDR3 length: 13; D gene: .; J gene: TRBJ2-7; clone size: .; CDR3 protein: CASSPGLFYEQYF; CDR3 DNA: TGTGCCAGTAGCCCTGGGCTTTTCTACGAGCAGTACTTC
V gene: TRBV9; CDR3 length: 15; D gene: TRBD2; J gene: TRBJ2-1; clone size: .; CDR3 protein: CASSEGWLAGDLQFF; CDR3 DNA: TGTGCCAGCAGCGAGGGGTGGCTAGCGGGAGACTTGCAGTTCTTC
V gene: TRBV6-1; CDR3 length: 15; D gene: .; J gene: TRBJ2-7; clone size: .; CDR3 protein: CASSEIRAGGDEQYF; CDR3 DNA: TGTGCCAGCAGTGAAATTAGAGCAGGGGGGGACGAGCAGTACTTC
V gene: TRBV4-1; CDR3 length: 14; D gene: TRBD1; J gene: TRBJ1-1; clone size: once; CDR3 protein: CASSQDITGGEAFF; CDR3 DNA: TGCGCCAGCAGCCAAGACATCACAGGGGGGGAAGCTTTCTTT
V gene: TRBV7-3; CDR3 length: 16; D gene: TRBD2; J gene: TRBJ2-3; clone size: .; CDR3 protein: CASSLLAGGQGDTQYF; CDR3 DNA: TGTGCCAGCAGCCTCCTAGCGGGGGGGCAAGGAGATACGCAGTATTTT
V gene: TRBV6-5; CDR3 length: 11; D gene: .; J gene: TRBJ2-7; clone size: .; CDR3 protein: CASSIGYEQYF; CDR3 DNA: TGTGCCAGCAGTATAGGCTACGAGCAGTACTTC
V gene: TRBV29-1; CDR3 length: 18; D gene: .; J gene: TRBJ2-1; clone size: .; CDR3 protein: CSVVDRRRGGVSYNEQFF; CDR3 DNA: TGCAGCGTTGTCGACAGGCGAAGGGGGGGGGTCTCCTACAATGAGCAGTTCTTC
V gene: TRBV7-2; CDR3 length: 14; D gene: TRBD2; J gene: TRBJ2-5; clone size: .; CDR3 protein: CASSPYSGRETQYF; CDR3 DNA: TGTGCCAGCAGCCCATATTCCGGGAGGGAGACCCAGTACTTC
V gene: TRBV7-8; CDR3 length: 14; D gene: .; J gene: TRBJ2-7; clone size: .; CDR3 protein: CASSLAPAAYEQYF; CDR3 DNA: TGTGCCAGCAGCTTAGCGCCGGCAGCCTACGAGCAGTACTTC
V gene: TRBV30; CDR3 length: 14; D gene: TRBD1; J gene: TRBJ2-2; clone size: .; CDR3 protein: CAWTRTGGTGELFF; CDR3 DNA: TGTGCCTGGACCCGGACAGGGGGGACCGGGGAGCTGTTTTTT
V gene: TRBV30; CDR3 length: 14; D gene: .; J gene: TRBJ2-5; clone size: .; CDR3 protein: CAWSNSAGGETQYF; CDR3 DNA: TGTGCCTGGAGTAACTCTGCAGGTGGAGAGACCCAGTACTTC
V gene: TRBV7-9; CDR3 length: 17; D gene: .; J gene: TRBJ2-1; clone size: once; CDR3 protein: CASSSILQGFSYNEQFF; CDR3 DNA: TGTGCCAGCAGCTCCATACTACAGGGATTCTCCTACAATGAGCAGTTCTTC
V gene: TRBV6-5; CDR3 length: 14; D gene: TRBD2; J gene: TRBJ2-5; clone size: .; CDR3 protein: CASRASGALRAQYF; CDR3 DNA: TGTGCCAGCAGGGCTAGCGGGGCCCTCCGAGCCCAGTACTTC
V gene: TRBV10-3; CDR3 length: 14; D gene: .; J gene: TRBJ1-6; clone size: .; CDR3 protein: CAITSQGQNSPLHF; CDR3 DNA: TGTGCCATCACATCACAGGGTCAGAATTCACCCCTCCACTTT
V gene: TRBV7-2; CDR3 length: 17; D gene: .; J gene: TRBJ2-7; clone size: .; CDR3 protein: CASSTSTRDGGTYEQYF; CDR3 DNA: TGTGCCAGCAGCACATCCACCCGGGACGGTGGAACCTACGAGCAGTACTTC
V gene: TRBV19; CDR3 length: 13; D gene: .; J gene: TRBJ2-7; clone size: few; CDR3 protein: CASSIGRNYEQYF; CDR3 DNA: TGTGCCAGTAGTATAGGCAGGAACTACGAGCAGTACTTC
V gene: TRBV14; CDR3 length: 12; D gene: .; J gene: TRBJ2-7; clone size: .; CDR3 protein: CASSQNTGRQYF; CDR3 DNA: TGTGCCAGCAGCCAAAATACAGGGAGGCAGTACTTC
V gene: TRBV15; CDR3 length: 15; D gene: TRBD1; J gene: TRBJ1-1; clone size: .; CDR3 protein: CATSTTGGVGTEAFF; CDR3 DNA: TGTGCCACCAGCACTACAGGGGGAGTCGGCACTGAAGCTTTCTTT
V gene: TRBV7-6; CDR3 length: 17; D gene: .; J gene: TRBJ2-6; clone size: .; CDR3 protein: CASSLREISSGANVLTF; CDR3 DNA: TGTGCCAGCAGCTTAAGGGAGATCAGCTCTGGGGCCAACGTCCTGACTTTC
V gene: TRBV7-9; CDR3 length: 16; D gene: TRBD2; J gene: TRBJ2-3; clone size: .; CDR3 protein: CASSLGASGGSDTQYF; CDR3 DNA: TGTGCCAGCAGCTTAGGCGCCAGCGGGGGCTCAGATACGCAGTATTTT
V gene: TRBV4-3; CDR3 length: 14; D gene: .; J gene: TRBJ1-2; clone size: .; CDR3 protein: CASSQDVGGGGYTF; CDR3 DNA: TGCGCCAGCAGCCAAGATGTTGGGGGCGGTGGCTACACCTTC
V gene: TRBV16; CDR3 length: 16; D gene: TRBD1; J gene: TRBJ1-4; clone size: .; CDR3 protein: CASSQGTGRMDEKLFF; CDR3 DNA: TGTGCCAGCAGCCAAGGGACAGGGAGAATGGATGAAAAACTGTTTTTT
V gene: TRBV2; CDR3 length: 14; D gene: TRBD1; J gene: TRBJ1-5; clone size: .; CDR3 protein: CASSATGENQPQHF; CDR3 DNA: TGTGCCAGCAGCGCGACAGGGGAGAATCAGCCCCAGCATTTT